This entry concerns a single T cell receptor (beta chain). Its specificity is unknown. This table comes from immunoSEQ multiplex PCR, and its TCRdb copy is limited to in-frame clones, with some not included. The sample includes 220,000 or so clones, over 65% seen only once; the top ten take around 5.5%. From germline, CDR1 is GTSNPN and CDR2 SVGIG (reference sequence). V lost 0 bases and J 3 bases, leaving 17 bases between the germline ends. The CDR3 has 16 residues. The sample is drawn from a study of cytomegalovirus exposure and HLA in healthy donors. It was the approximately 110-subject validation cohort, separate from the approximately 700-subject first cohort, to which the donors belonged. Overall study findings and caveats: Some TCR beta chains (approximately 180 of them) were listed as cytomegalovirus-associated. Most TCR sequences showed up rarely, but some public TCRs showed up in many donors.

This sequence joins TRBV30 and TRBJ1-2; TRBD1 might be the D (6 bases). This sequence was found in a young woman in good health and CMV-seronegative. Sample: PBMCs. The CDR3 region is CAWSVPRTATHYGYTF. The CDR3 DNA sequence: TGTGCCTGGAGTGTACCTCGGACAGCCACTCACTATGGCTACACCTTC.